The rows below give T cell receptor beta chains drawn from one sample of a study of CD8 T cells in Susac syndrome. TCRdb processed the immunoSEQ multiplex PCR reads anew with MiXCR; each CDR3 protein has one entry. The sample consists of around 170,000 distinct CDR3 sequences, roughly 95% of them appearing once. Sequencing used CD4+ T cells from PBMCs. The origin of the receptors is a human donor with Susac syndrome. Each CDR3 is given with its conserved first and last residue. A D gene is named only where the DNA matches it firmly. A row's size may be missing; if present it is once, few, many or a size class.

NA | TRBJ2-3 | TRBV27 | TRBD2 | CASSLSLPAGGTDTQYF | TGTGCCAGCAGTTTATCGTTACCAGCGGGGGGCACAGATACGCAGTATTTT
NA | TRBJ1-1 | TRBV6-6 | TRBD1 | CAGVGTGRTEAFF | TGTGCCGGGGTCGGGACAGGGAGGACTGAAGCTTTCTTT
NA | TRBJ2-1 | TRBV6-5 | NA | CASSYDGNNEQFF | TGTGCCAGCAGTTACGACGGGAACAATGAGCAGTTCTTC
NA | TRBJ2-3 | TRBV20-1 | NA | CSARDWGASTDTQYF | TGCAGTGCTAGAGATTGGGGGGCAAGCACAGATACGCAGTATTTT
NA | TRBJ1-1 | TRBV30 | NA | CAWREGSWVAEAFF | TGTGCCTGGAGAGAAGGGTCATGGGTCGCTGAAGCTTTCTTT
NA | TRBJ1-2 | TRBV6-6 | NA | CASSYSGGWDYGYTF | TGTGCCAGCAGTTACTCGGGAGGGTGGGACTATGGCTACACCTTC
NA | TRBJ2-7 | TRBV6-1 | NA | CASSETSSYEQYF | TGTGCCAGCAGTGAAACATCGTCCTACGAGCAGTACTTC
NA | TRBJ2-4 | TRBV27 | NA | CASSFSPTAKNIQYF | TGTGCCAGCAGTTTTTCCCCTACAGCCAAAAACATTCAGTACTTC
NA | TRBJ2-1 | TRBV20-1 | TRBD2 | CSAPPSSGGRYNEQFF | TGCAGTGCTCCCCCATCTAGCGGGGGGCGGTACAATGAGCAGTTCTTC
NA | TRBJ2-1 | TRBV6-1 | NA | CASMGGPVEQFF | TGTGCCAGCATGGGGGGCCCTGTGGAGCAGTTCTTC
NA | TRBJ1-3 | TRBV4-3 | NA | CASSQDGQFNTIYF | TGCGCCAGCAGCCAAGATGGGCAGTTCAACACCATATATTTT
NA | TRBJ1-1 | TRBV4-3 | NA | CASSLKRVAEAFF | TGCGCCAGCAGCCTAAAAAGGGTGGCTGAAGCTTTCTTT
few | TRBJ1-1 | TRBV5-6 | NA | CASSLVAGTEAFF | TGTGCCAGCAGCTTGGTGGCAGGCACTGAAGCTTTCTTT
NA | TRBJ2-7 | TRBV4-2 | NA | CASSQGVGDTSYEQYF | TGTGCCAGCAGCCAAGGTGTCGGGGACACCTCCTACGAGCAGTACTTC
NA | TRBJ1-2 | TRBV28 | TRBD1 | CATIGQGAYGYTF | TGTGCCACCATCGGACAGGGGGCCTATGGCTACACCTTC
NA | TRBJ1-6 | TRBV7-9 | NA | CASSLDGQSNSPLHF | TGTGCCAGCAGCTTAGATGGACAGAGTAATTCACCCCTCCACTTT
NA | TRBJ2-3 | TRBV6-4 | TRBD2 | CASSLGTSGGLDTQYF | TGTGCCAGCAGTTTGGGGACTAGCGGGGGATTGGATACGCAGTATTTT
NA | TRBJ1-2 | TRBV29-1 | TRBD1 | CSVDGVGQSYGYTF | TGCAGCGTTGATGGTGTGGGACAGAGCTATGGCTACACCTTC
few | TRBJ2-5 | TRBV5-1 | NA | CASNEGPLQYF | TGCGCCAGCAACGAGGGGCCCTTACAGTACTTC
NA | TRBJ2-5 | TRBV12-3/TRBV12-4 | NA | CASSPTGSPSETQYF | TGTGCCAGCAGTCCGACAGGTTCTCCCTCGGAGACCCAGTACTTC
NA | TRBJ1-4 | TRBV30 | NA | CAWSVGTPEKLFF | TGTGCCTGGAGTGTCGGGACACCTGAAAAACTGTTTTTT
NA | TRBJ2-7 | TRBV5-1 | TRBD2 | CASSWGTSGGIDEQYF | TGCGCCAGCAGCTGGGGGACTAGCGGGGGAATCGACGAGCAGTACTTC
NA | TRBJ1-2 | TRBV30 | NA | CAEGQGEIGYTF | TGTGCCGAGGGACAAGGGGAAATTGGCTACACCTTC
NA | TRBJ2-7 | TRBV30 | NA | CAWIPGGDLLPDEQYF | TGTGCCTGGATTCCCGGGGGCGACCTATTGCCGGACGAGCAGTACTTC
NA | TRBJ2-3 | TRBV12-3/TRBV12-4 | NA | CASSHPSYRTDTQYF | TGTGCCAGCAGCCATCCTAGCTACCGCACAGATACGCAGTATTTT
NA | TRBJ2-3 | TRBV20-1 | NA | CSASQPGAGASTDTQYF | TGCAGTGCTAGCCAACCGGGGGCGGGGGCTAGCACAGATACGCAGTATTTT